Reported below is one T cell receptor (beta chain). The antigen remains unidentified. The data originate from a study of CD8+ T cells in alopecia areata. Study conclusions and caveats: Normal scalp had lower clonality than lesional scalp, with alopecia totalis/universalis lesions showing this most strongly.

TCR sequencing used cDNA made by reverse transcription of extracted RNA. This table comes from immunoSEQ multiplex PCR, and its TCRdb copy is limited to in-frame clones, with some not included. Altogether about 110,000 clones are present, almost 60% being singletons, with the ten largest covering around a fifth. V gave up 2 bases and J gave up 4 bases; unmatched junction bases: 3. The CDR3 spans 16 residues. Germline V gene sequence: CDR1 MNHNS, CDR2 SASEGT. This receptor was identified in a human donor in good health. The chain links TRBV6-1 to TRBJ1-6; 9 nucleotides align to TRBD1. Sequenced input: CD8+ T cells sorted from blood. CDR3 DNA sequence: TGTGCCAGCAGTGAACCTGGACAGGGGTATAATTCACCCCTCCACTTT. Residues: CASSEPGQGYNSPLHF.